A single sample is the source of the 10 T cell receptor beta chains below, sequenced in a study of cytomegalovirus exposure and HLA in healthy donors. The PCR made use of 60 Vbeta and 13 Jbeta primers. Generated by immunoSEQ multiplex PCR, the TCRdb table keeps only in-frame clones and is missing some. In the table there are about 61,000 clones, 80% to 90% of which are singletons. The sequenced material came from PBMCs. The origin of the receptors is a man under 40 in good health and CMV-seropositive.

The chain couples TRBV4-2 to TRBJ2-7, with 10 positions matching TRBD2. The V gene end was trimmed by 3 bases and the J gene end by 2 bases; junction bases not matched to a gene: 4. Germline V gene lookup returns CDR1 LGHNA and CDR2 YNFKEQ. The CDR3 has 15 residues. This chain's CDR3 is CASSQDGTSAYEQYF. The CDR3 DNA is TGTGCCAGCAGCCAGGATGGGACTAGCGCCTACGAGCAGTACTTC.

Of note for this clone: Within the sample, other DNA sequences also encode this same CDR3. The CDR3 DNA reads as TGTGCCAGCAGCTTAAGGGAGATAGGCACCGGGGAGCTGTTTTTT. It encodes CASSLREIGTGELFF. The rearrangement links TRBV7-3 to TRBJ2-2; TRBD2 might be the D (5 bases). Trimming left V 1 base short and J 4 bases short, with 10 bases between. The CDR3 loop spans 15 amino acids. CDR1 is SGHTA and CDR2 is FQGTGA in the germline V gene.

V is TRBV28 and J is TRBJ2-5; D not resolved. With the DNA end fitting TRBJ2-7 better, the J assignment may be wrong. This CDR3 has 12 amino acids. Germline V gives CDR1 MDHEN, CDR2 SYDVKM. This CDR3 is CASSPRSYEQYF. Written as DNA, the CDR3 is TGTGCCAGCAGCCCTCGGTCCTACGAGCAGTACTTC.

This chain uses TRBV18 with TRBJ1-2, with 11 nucleotides matching TRBD1. V was pared by 0 bases and J by 4 bases, with 4 bases of the junction left unmatched. In germline, CDR1 is KGHSH, CDR2 LQKENI. The length of the CDR3 is 16 residues. As DNA, the CDR3 is TGTGCCAGCTCACCACCAGGGACAGGGGGAGCCTATGGCTACACCTTC. Translated: CASSPPGTGGAYGYTF. The whole variable domain, filled in from reference TRBV18 and TRBJ1-2, reads NAGVMQNPRHLVRRRGQEARLRCSPMKGHSHVYWYRQLPEEGLKFMVYLQKENIIDESGMPKERFSAEFPKEGPSILRIQQVVRGDSAAYFCASSPPGTGGAYGYTFGSGTRLTVV.

The chain joins TRBV19 to TRBJ1-5, with 8 bases aligning to TRBD1. Germline CDR1 and CDR2: LNHDA and SQIVND (reference sequence). Trimming cost V 1 base and J 5 bases; bases outside gene matches: 10. The CDR3 is made up of 17 amino acids. The CDR3 sequence: CASSIVRGTGRDQPQHF. DNA of the CDR3: TGTGCCAGTAGTATAGTAAGGGGGACAGGTCGAGATCAGCCCCAGCATTTT.

The chain employs TRBV5-1 and TRBJ2-5; perhaps TRBD2 as D (6 bases). This CDR3 comprises 15 residues. Per the germline V gene, CDR1 is SGHRS and CDR2 is YFSETQ. V was clipped by 0 bases and J by 1 base, with 10 bases between them. The CDR3 region is CASSLGGGVQETQYF. CDR3 bases: TGCGCCAGCAGCTTGGGCGGCGGGGTCCAAGAGACCCAGTACTTC.

This clone has only a few counts. The chain carries TRBV6-5 and TRBJ2-2, with TRBD1 as a possible D gene (6 bases). V was trimmed by 5 bases and J by 8 bases, leaving 15 bases between them. This CDR3 has 14 amino acids. Germline values: CDR1 MNHEY, CDR2 SVGAGI. The CDR3: CASSPTGIRGELFF. Written as DNA, the CDR3 is TGTGCCAGCAGTCCCACAGGGATAAGGGGGGAGCTGTTTTTT.

This chain links TRBV5-1 with TRBJ2-2, with D perhaps TRBD1 (5 bases). The CDR3 loop spans 14 amino acids. Trimming shortened V by 5 bases and J by 0 bases, and 8 bases separated the two germline ends. In germline, CDR1 is SGHRS, CDR2 YFSETQ. This CDR3 is CASRPGTNTGELFF. Here the CDR3 DNA reads TGCGCCAGCAGACCAGGGACGAACACCGGGGAGCTGTTTTTT. Complete variable domain (other parts from reference TRBV5-1 and TRBJ2-2): KAGVTQTPRYLIKTRGQQVTLSCSPISGHRSVSWYQQTPGQGLQFLFEYFSETQRNKGNFPGRFSGRQFSNSRSEMNVSTLELGDSALYLCASRPGTNTGELFFGEGSRLTVL.

This sequence joins TRBV2 and TRBJ2-3; the match to TRBD1 covers 7 bases. Looked up from germline, CDR1 is SNHLY and CDR2 is FYNNEI. J was trimmed by 4 bases and V by 6 bases; bases with no gene match: 7. The CDR3 has 14 residues. The CDR3 sequence: CASRTGDPPDTQYF. As DNA, the CDR3 is TGTGCCAGCAGAACAGGGGACCCCCCAGATACGCAGTATTTT.

V and J are TRBV4-3 and TRBJ2-3; possible D gene TRBD2, 6 bases. This CDR3 is built from 14 residues. Looked up from germline, CDR1 is LGHNA and CDR2 is YSLEER. Trimming removed 0 bases at V and 5 bases at J, with 9 bases between. The CDR3 DNA sequence: TGCGCCAGCAGCCAAGATCCCGGGGGAGATACGCAGTATTTT. It specifies CASSQDPGGDTQYF.